This is a list of T cell receptor beta chains from one sample in a study of T cell responses to AZD1222 COVID-19 vaccine. Clones were read by immunoSEQ multiplex PCR, and TCRdb kept only the in-frame ones, dropping some. This sample yields about 130,000 clones, of which 80% to 90% are seen a single time; about 5.6% belongs to the top ten. This material consisted of peripheral blood, taken on day 0 of AZD1222 vaccination. The source of these receptors is an adult in good health. CDR3s include the opening cysteine and the closing phenylalanine or tryptophan.

>TRBJ2-3|TRBV7-3
CASSYSGGSTDTQYF
>TRBJ1-6|TRBV7-3
CASSLTPGGNSPLHF
>TRBJ1-1|TRBV10-3
CAISESNGNTEAFF
>TRBJ1-2|TRBV6-6
CASSRQGNYGYTF
>TRBJ2-7|TRBV28
CASRTTGTGGEQYF
>TRBJ1-4|TRBV2
CASKRQRDSAEKLFF
>TRBJ1-2|TRBV2
CASSDHNYGYTF
>TRBJ1-1|TRBV3-1/TRBV3-2
CASSPGGGLMRAFF
>TRBJ1-2|TRBV27
CASSLWAGGDYTF
>TRBJ2-1|TRBV7-8
CASSSQGQGGNNEQFF
>TRBJ1-1|TRBV5-1
CASSEQVSNTEAFF
>TRBJ1-1|TRBV3-1/TRBV3-2
CASSLRQGTGNTEAFF
>TRBJ1-3|TRBV13
CASSLYGASGNTIYF
>TRBJ1-1|TRBV11-3
CASSTGQGENTEAFF
>TRBJ2-5|TRBV9
CASSVAGAPLETQYF
>TRBJ1-1|TRBV10-2
CASSGTSNTEAFF
>TRBJ2-7|TRBV14
CASSQGQGTGEQYF
>TRBJ1-2|TRBV18
CASSPGQGTGYTF
>TRBJ2-5|TRBV6-6
CASSYGQQETQYF
>TRBJ2-1|TRBV2
CASNTGGINEQFF
>TRBJ1-2|TRBV10-3
CAISESGTAYGYTF
>TRBJ1-3|TRBV10-1
CASSESSGAGNTIYF
>TRBJ1-1|TRBV19
CASSIAQDSHTEAFF
>TRBJ1-4|TRBV29-1
CSVDQGREKLFF
>TRBJ1-2|TRBV30
CAWSVLQNYGYTF
>TRBJ1-1|TRBV27
CASRTPLNTEAFF
>TRBJ2-7|TRBV11-2
CASSPGILSYEQYF
>TRBJ1-5|TRBV13
CASSFRQGINQPQHF
>TRBJ2-7|TRBV5-4
CASSLGVDWSSYEQYF
>TRBJ2-7|TRBV6-5
CASSKTDRGYEQYF
>TRBJ1-2|TRBV30
CAWSVLGGLGYTF
>TRBJ1-6|TRBV9
CASSEAEDSSHSPLHF
>TRBJ2-7|TRBV5-1
CASSRDRAGYEQYF
>TRBJ2-4|TRBV11-2
CASTGLQIAKNIQYF
>TRBJ1-2|TRBV2
CASKLTEGYGYTF
>TRBJ2-7|TRBV5-1
CASSPLGAGIYEQYF